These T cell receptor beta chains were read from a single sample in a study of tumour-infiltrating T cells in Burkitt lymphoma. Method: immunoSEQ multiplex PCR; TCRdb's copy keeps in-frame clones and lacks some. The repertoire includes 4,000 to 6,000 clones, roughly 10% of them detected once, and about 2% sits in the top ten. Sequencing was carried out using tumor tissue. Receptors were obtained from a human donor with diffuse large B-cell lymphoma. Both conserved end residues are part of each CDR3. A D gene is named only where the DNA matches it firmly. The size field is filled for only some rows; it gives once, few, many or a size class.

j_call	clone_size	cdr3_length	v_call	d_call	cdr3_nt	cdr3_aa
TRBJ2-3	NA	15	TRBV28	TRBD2	TGTGCCAGCAGAAGGACTAGCGGGGTGGCAGATACGCAGTATTTT	CASRRTSGVADTQYF
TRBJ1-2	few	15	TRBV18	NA	TGTGCCAGCTCACCAGCTGGAACAGGGTTCTATGGCTACACCTTC	CASSPAGTGFYGYTF
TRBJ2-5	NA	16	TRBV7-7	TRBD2	TGTGCCAGCAGCCTATGGACTAGCGGGGGGGAAGAGACCCAGTACTTC	CASSLWTSGGEETQYF
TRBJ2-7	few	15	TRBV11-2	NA	TGTGCCAGCAGCTTAGCCCCAGGGGGAGGCTACGAGCAGTACTTC	CASSLAPGGGYEQYF
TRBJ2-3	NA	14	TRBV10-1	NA	TGCGCCAGCAGTGATGTGGGGGCGTCAGATACGCAGTATTTT	CASSDVGASDTQYF
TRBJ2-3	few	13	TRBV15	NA	TGTGCCACCAGCGAGTCCCTAGGAGATACGCAGTATTTT	CATSESLGDTQYF
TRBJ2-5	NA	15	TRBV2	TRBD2	TGTGCCAGCAGTGATGGGCTAGCGGGGCGCCAGACCCAGTACTTC	CASSDGLAGRQTQYF
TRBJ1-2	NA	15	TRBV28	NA	TGTGCCAGCAGTTTATTTTCCGGACATGAGTATGGCTACACCTTC	CASSLFSGHEYGYTF
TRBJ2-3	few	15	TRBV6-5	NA	TGTGCCAGCAGTTCAAAGCGGTCCTTCACAGATACGCAGTATTTT	CASSSKRSFTDTQYF
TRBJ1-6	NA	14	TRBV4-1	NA	TGCGCCAGCAGCCACGGACAGCGGAATTCACCCCTCCACTTT	CASSHGQRNSPLHF
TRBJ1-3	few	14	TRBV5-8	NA	TGTGCCAGCAGCTTGTTTGGGGGGGCCGACACCATATATTTT	CASSLFGGADTIYF
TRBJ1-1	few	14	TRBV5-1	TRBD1	TGCGCCAGCAGCTTGGTAGGGGGCAAGGCTGAAGCTTTCTTT	CASSLVGGKAEAFF
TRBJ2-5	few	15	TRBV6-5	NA	TGTGCCAGCAGTTACCCCTCGGCGGGACAAGAGACCCAGTACTTC	CASSYPSAGQETQYF
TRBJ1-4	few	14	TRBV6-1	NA	TGTGCCAGCAAAGAGGGGGCAACTAATGAAAAACTGTTTTTT	CASKEGATNEKLFF
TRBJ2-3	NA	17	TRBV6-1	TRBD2	TGTGCCAGCAGTGAAGCGGGACTAGCGGGGATCACAGATACGCAGTATTTT	CASSEAGLAGITDTQYF
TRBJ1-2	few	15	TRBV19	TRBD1	TGTGCCAGTAGTATGGGGACAGGGGGCGTCTATGGCTACACCTTC	CASSMGTGGVYGYTF
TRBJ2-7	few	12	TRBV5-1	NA	TGCGCCAGCAGCCAGGACCATTACGAGCAGTACTTC	CASSQDHYEQYF
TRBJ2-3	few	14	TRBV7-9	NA	TGTGCCAGCAGCCTTGACGGCAGCACAGATACGCAGTATTTT	CASSLDGSTDTQYF
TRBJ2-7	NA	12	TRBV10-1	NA	TGCGCCAGCAGTGAATACAGTAACGAGCAGTACTTC	CASSEYSNEQYF
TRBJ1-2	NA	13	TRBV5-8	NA	TGTGCCAGCAGCTTGGGAAGGAAGGCTGGCTACACCTTC	CASSLGRKAGYTF
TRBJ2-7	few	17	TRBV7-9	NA	TGTGCCAGCAGCTCAGATTGGGGGGCAGGGGAGTTATACGAGCAGTACTTC	CASSSDWGAGELYEQYF
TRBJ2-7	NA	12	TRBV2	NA	TGTGCCAGCAGTGCGTTACAACCAGAGCAGTACTTC	CASSALQPEQYF
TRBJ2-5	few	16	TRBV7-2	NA	TGTGCCAGCAGCTCTTTCTCCTTGACAGTCCAAGAGACCCAGTACTTC	CASSSFSLTVQETQYF
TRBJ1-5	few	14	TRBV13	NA	TGTGCCAGCAGCTCTGCGGGATACAATCAGCCCCAGCATTTT	CASSSAGYNQPQHF
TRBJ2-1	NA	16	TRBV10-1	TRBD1	TGCGCCAGCAGTGAGTCCGGACAGGGGTCGAACAATGAGCAGTTCTTC	CASSESGQGSNNEQFF
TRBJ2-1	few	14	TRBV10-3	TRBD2	TGTGCCATCAGTGACGGGCGGGGGGTCGATGAGCAGTTCTTC	CAISDGRGVDEQFF
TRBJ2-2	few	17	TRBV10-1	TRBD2	TGCGCCAGCTGGACCCTGGCAGCGGGGGAGGACACCGGGGAGCTGTTTTTT	CASWTLAAGEDTGELFF